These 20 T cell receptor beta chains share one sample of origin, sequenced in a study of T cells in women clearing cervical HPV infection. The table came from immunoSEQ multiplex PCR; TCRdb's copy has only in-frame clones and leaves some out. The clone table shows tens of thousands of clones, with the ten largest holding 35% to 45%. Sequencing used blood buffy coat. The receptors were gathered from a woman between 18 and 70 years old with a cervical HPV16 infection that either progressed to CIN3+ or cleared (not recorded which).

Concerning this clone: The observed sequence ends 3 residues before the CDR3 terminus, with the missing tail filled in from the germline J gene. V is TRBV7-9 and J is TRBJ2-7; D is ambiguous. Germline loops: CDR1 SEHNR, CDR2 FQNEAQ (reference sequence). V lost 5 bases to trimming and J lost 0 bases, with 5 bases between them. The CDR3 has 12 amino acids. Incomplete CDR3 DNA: TGTGCCAGCAGCCCTACCTCCTACGAG. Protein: CASSPTSYE. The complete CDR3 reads CASSPTSYEQYF.

CDR3 amino acids: CASRAGTSNTEAFF. The DNA read from the CDR3 is TGTGCCAGCAGGGCCGGGACATCAAACACTGAA. This sequence joins TRBV5-5 and TRBJ1-1; tentatively, D is TRBD1 (6 bases). The read terminates 3 residues before the CDR3 end, so the remaining end is supplied by the germline J gene. This CDR3 is built from 14 residues. Trimming took off 5 bases at V and 2 bases at J, with 13 bases between the two ends. CDR1 is SGHKS and CDR2 is YYEKEE in the germline V gene (reference sequence). The whole variable domain, filled in from reference TRBV5-5 and TRBJ1-1, reads DAGVTQSPTHLIKTRGQQVTLRCSPISGHKSVSWYQQVLGQGPQFIFQYYEKEERGRGNFPDRFSARQFPNYSSELNVNALLLGDSALYLCASRAGTSNTEAFFGQGTRLTVV.

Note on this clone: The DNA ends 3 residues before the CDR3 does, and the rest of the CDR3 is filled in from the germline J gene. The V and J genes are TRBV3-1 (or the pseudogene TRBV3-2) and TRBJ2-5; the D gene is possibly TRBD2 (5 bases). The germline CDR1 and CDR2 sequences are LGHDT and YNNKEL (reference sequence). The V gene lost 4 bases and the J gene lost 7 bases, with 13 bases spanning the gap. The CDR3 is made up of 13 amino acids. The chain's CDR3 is CASSPTRVVTQYF. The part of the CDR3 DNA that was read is TGTGCCAGCAGCCCCACTAGAGTGGTGACC.

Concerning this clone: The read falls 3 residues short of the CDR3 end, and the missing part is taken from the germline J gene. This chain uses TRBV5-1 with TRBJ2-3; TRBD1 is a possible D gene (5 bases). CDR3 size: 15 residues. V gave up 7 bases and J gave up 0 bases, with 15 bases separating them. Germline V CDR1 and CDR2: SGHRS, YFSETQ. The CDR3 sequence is CASLAGPTSTDTQYF. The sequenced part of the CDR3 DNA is TGCGCCAGCCTCGCAGGGCCCACTAGCACAGATACG.

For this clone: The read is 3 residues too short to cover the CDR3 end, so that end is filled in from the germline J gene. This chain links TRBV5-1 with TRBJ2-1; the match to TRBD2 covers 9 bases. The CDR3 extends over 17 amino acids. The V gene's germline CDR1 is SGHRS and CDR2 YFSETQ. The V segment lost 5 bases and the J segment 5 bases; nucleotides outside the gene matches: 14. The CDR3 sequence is CASRQGGGGALDNEQFF. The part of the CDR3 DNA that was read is TGCGCCAGCAGACAAGGCGGCGGGGGGGCTTTAGACAATGAG.

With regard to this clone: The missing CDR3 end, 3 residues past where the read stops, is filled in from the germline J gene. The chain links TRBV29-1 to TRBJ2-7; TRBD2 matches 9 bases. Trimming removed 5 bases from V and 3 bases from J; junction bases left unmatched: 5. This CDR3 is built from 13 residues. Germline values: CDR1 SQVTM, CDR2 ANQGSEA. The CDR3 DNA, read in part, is TGCAGCGTTTGTCTAGCGGGATTCTACGAG. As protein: CSVCLAGFYE. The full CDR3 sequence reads CSVCLAGFYEQYF.

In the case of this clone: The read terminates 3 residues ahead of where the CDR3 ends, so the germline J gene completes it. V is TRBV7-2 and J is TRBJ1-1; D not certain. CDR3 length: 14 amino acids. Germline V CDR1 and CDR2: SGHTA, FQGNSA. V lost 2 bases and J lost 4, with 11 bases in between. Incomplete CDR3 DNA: TGTGCCAGCAGCTTACTTCGACTATTCACTGAA. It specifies CASSLLRLFTE. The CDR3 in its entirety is CASSLLRLFTEAFF.

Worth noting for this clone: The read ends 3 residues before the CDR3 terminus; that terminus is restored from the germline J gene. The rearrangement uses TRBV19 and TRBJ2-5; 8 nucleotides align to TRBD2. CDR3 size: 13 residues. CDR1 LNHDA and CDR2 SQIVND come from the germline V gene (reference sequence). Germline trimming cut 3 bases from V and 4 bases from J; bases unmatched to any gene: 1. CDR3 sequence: CASSIGLAETQYF. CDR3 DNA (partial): TGTGCCAGTAGTATCGGACTAGCAGAGACC.

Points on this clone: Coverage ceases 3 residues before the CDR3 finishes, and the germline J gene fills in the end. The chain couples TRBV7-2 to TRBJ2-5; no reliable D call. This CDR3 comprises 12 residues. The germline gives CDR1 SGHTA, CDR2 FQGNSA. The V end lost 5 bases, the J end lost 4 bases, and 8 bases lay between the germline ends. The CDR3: CASSPYPETQYF. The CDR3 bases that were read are TGTGCCAGCAGCCCCTACCCAGAGACC.

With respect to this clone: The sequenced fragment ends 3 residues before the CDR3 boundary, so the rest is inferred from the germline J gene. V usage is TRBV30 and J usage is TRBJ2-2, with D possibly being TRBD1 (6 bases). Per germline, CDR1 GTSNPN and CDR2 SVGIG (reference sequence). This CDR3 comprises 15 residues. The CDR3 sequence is CAWSVPQGLGSPLFF. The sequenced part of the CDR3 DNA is TGTGCCTGGAGTGTCCCACAGGGCCTGGGTTCACCG.

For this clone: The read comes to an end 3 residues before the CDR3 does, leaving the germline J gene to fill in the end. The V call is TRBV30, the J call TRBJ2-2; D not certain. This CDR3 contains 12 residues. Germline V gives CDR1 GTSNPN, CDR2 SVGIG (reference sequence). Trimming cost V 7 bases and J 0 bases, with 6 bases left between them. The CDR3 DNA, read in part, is TGTGCCTTGACATCGAACACCGGGGAG. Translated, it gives CALTSNTGE. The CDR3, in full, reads CALTSNTGELFF.

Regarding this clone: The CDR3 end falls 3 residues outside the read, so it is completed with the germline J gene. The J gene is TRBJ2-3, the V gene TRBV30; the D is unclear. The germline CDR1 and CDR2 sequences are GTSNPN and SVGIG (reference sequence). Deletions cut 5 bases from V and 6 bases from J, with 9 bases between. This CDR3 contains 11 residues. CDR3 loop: CAWLPPDTQYF. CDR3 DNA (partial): TGTGCCTGGCTCCCCCCCGATACG.

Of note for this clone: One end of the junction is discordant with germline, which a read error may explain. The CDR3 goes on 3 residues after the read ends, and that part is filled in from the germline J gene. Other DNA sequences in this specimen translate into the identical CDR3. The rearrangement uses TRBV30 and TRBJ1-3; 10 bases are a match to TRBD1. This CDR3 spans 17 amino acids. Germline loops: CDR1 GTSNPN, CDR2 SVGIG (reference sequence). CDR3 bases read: TGTGCCTGGAGTCTGGGACAGGGGACTCACTCTGGAAACACA. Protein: CAWSLGQGTHSGNT. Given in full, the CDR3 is CAWSLGQGTHSGNTIYF.

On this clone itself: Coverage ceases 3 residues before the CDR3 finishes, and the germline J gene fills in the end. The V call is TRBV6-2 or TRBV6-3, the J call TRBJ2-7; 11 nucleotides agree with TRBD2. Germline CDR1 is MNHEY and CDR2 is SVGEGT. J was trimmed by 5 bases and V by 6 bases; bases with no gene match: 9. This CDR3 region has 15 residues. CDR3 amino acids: CASRNLAGGQDEQYF. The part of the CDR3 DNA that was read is TGTGCCAGCAGAAACCTAGCGGGAGGCCAGGACGAG.

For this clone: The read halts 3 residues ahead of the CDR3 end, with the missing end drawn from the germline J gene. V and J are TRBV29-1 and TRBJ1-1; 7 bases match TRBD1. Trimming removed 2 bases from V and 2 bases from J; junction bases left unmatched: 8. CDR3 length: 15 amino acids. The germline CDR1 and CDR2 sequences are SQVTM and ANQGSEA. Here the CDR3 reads CSVERGTALNTEAFF. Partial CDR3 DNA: TGCAGCGTTGAAAGGGGGACAGCACTAAACACTGAA.

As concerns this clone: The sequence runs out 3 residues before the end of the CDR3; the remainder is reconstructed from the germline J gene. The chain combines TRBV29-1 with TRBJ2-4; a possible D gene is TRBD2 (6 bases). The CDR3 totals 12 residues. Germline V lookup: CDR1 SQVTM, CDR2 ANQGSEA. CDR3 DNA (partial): TGCAGCTTGGGGGGTAGCAATCAGCCT. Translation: CSLGGSNQP. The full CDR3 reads CSLGGSNQPQYF. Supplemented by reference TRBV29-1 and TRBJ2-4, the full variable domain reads SAVISQKPSRDICQRGTSLTIQCQVDSQVTMMFWYRQQPGQSLTLIATANQGSEATYESGFVIDKFPISRPNLTFSTLTVSNMSPEDSSIYLCSLGGSNQPQYFGAGTRLSVL.

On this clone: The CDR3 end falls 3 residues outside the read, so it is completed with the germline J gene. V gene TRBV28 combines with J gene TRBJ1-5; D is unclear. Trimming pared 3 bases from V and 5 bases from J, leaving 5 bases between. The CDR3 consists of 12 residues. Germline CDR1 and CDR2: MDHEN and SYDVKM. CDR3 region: CASSLRYQPQHF. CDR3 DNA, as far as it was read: TGTGCCAGCAGTTTGAGGTATCAGCCC.

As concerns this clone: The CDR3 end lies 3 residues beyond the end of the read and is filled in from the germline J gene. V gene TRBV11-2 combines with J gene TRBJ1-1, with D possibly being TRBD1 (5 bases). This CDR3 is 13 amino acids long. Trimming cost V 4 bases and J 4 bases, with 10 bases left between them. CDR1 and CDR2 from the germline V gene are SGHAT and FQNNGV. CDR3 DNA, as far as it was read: TGTGCCAGCAGCTCGCAGGGAGGCACTGAA. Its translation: CASSSQGGTE. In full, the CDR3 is CASSSQGGTEAFF.

CDR3 sequence: CASSEQGGGNSPLHF. The part of the CDR3 DNA that was read is TGTGCCAGTAGTGAACAGGGCGGGGGAAATTCACCC. The chain recombines TRBV19 with TRBJ1-6, with D maybe TRBD1 (6 bases). The missing CDR3 end, 3 residues past where the read stops, is filled in from the germline J gene. Germline V gene lookup returns CDR1 LNHDA and CDR2 SQIVND (reference sequence). This CDR3 has 15 amino acids. Trimming took off 5 bases at V and 7 bases at J, with 15 bases between the two ends.

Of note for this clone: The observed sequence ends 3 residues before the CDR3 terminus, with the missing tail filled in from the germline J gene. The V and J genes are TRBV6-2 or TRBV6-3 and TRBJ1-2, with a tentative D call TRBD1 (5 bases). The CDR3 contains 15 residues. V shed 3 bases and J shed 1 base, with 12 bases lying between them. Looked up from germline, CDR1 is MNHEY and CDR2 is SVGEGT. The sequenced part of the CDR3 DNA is TGTGCCAGCAGTTATACGGCAGGGTATAACTATGGC. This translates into CASSYTAGYNYG. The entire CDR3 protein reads CASSYTAGYNYGYTF.